This T cell receptor (beta chain) was captured by sequencing in a study of post-analysis software for immune sequencing data. Study observations and caveats: TRBV5-6, TRBV5-1 and TRBV20-1 were among roughly 5 TRBV segments more frequent in patients than controls. Co-batched samples clustered tightly together by F measure. Patients with multiple sclerosis recorded significantly lower normalized Chao1 diversity than controls, the study found.

V gave up 2 bases and J gave up 7 bases, with 12 bases separating them. The CDR3 totals 13 residues. The germline CDR1 and CDR2 sequences are DFQATT and SNEGSKA (reference sequence). Remarks on this clonotype: Its antigen is unknown.

Carried by the TCR beta cDNA libraries were unique molecular identifiers. TCRdb ran MiXCR on the PCR reads and lists one entry per CDR3 protein. The data contain roughly 700,000 distinct CDR3 sequences, around 27% of them singletons. Sequenced sample: blood. The V and J genes are TRBV20-1 and TRBJ2-1; D remains unclear. This receptor was identified in a girl aged 5 to 17 with multiple sclerosis. The CDR3 region has the DNA TGCAGTGCTAGAAACCCAGGTTTGAATGAGCAGTTCTTC. This codes for CSARNPGLNEQFF.